A single sample is the source of the 25 T cell receptor beta chains below, sequenced in a study of sequential checkpoint blockade in melanoma. The treatment is: randomized to nivolumab then ipilimumab (arm A) or the reverse (arm B). Profiled with immunoSEQ multiplex PCR; TCRdb holds only in-frame clones, not every one. The sample shows more than 30,000 clones, 65% to 90% of them seen only once. The sample consisted of CD8+ T cells sorted from blood (inferred from file names), taken from a patient given nivolumab and ipilimumab in sequence. Every receptor here comes from a human donor with melanoma.

This sequence joins TRBV19 and TRBJ2-7, with TRBD1 as a possible D gene (6 bases). The CDR3 covers 14 residues. Germline V gene data show CDR1 as LNHDA and CDR2 as SQIVND (reference sequence). V lost 5 bases and J lost 0, with 11 bases in between. The CDR3 reads CASSVGQLSYEQYF. For the CDR3, the DNA is TGTGCCAGTAGTGTTGGACAGCTCTCCTACGAGCAGTACTTC. The full variable domain, rest sourced from reference TRBV19 and TRBJ2-7, is DGGITQSPKYLFRKEGQNVTLSCEQNLNHDAMYWYRQDPGQGLRLIYYSQIVNDFQKGDIAEGYSVSREKKESFPLTVTSAQKNPTAFYLCASSVGQLSYEQYFGPGTRLTVT.

V usage is TRBV7-9 and J usage is TRBJ1-4; perhaps TRBD1 as D (6 bases). V dropped 5 bases and J dropped 8 bases, with 12 bases sitting between them. Germline-derived CDR1 and CDR2 are SEHNR and FQNEAQ (reference sequence). This CDR3 is built from 13 residues. CDR3 nucleotide sequence: TGTGCCAGCAGCCCTCCCGGGACAGAAAAACTGTTTTTT. This codes for CASSPPGTEKLFF.

The V and J genes are TRBV19 and TRBJ2-1; 14 bases match TRBD2. The junction had 7 bases not matched to a gene; V was cut back by 4 bases and J by 5 bases. The CDR3 consists of 17 residues. Germline V gives CDR1 LNHDA, CDR2 SQIVND (reference sequence). The CDR3 sequence is CASSTGLAGVVDNEQFF. CDR3 sequence (DNA): TGTGCCAGTAGTACGGGACTAGCGGGAGTTGTGGACAATGAGCAGTTCTTC.

The rearrangement uses TRBV7-9 and TRBJ2-5; 10 nucleotides match TRBD1. Germline CDR1 reads SEHNR; CDR2 reads FQNEAQ (reference sequence). V was pared by 6 bases and J by 2 bases, with 3 bases of the junction left unmatched. The CDR3 is 14 residues long. CDR3 sequence (DNA): TGTGCCAGCAGGTGGACAGGGGGGCAAGAGACCCAGTACTTC. Protein: CASRWTGGQETQYF.

This clone was counted a few times. This probably arose from a read error, given a far larger clone one base away. CDR3 residues: CASTPGQGEGYEQYF. For the CDR3, the DNA is TGCGCCAGCACCCCTGGACAGGGGGAAGGGTACGAGCAGTACTTC. The J gene is TRBJ2-7, the V gene TRBV4-1; 10 bases match TRBD1. Trimming at V came to 7 bases and at J to 4 bases, leaving 10 bases not matched to a gene. The germline V gene encodes CDR1 MGHRA and CDR2 YSYEKL. The CDR3 runs to 15 residues.

The table lists this clone with a few counts. As DNA, the CDR3 is TGTGCCACCGGGGCGGGGGAGGTGCAGTACTTC. It specifies CATGAGEVQYF. The rearrangement joins TRBV15 to TRBJ2-7; 7 bases map to TRBD2. V shed 8 bases and J 9 bases; nucleotides not matched to a gene: 7. The germline CDR1 and CDR2 sequences are LNHNV and YYDKDF (reference sequence). The CDR3 spans 11 residues.

J is TRBJ2-1 and V is TRBV6-4, with TRBD2 identical over 9 bases. The CDR3 spans 15 residues. J gave up 4 bases and V 2 bases, and 3 bases lay outside the gene matches. Germline CDR1 reads MRHNA; CDR2 reads SNTAGT. The CDR3 is CASSDPRGGYNEQFF. In DNA form, the CDR3 reads TGTGCCAGCAGTGACCCGCGGGGGGGGTACAATGAGCAGTTCTTC.

The rearrangement joins TRBV2 to TRBJ1-4; 8 bases map to TRBD1. The CDR3 consists of 13 residues. V lost 4 bases, J lost 7 bases, and 2 bases stayed unmatched. Germline-derived CDR1 and CDR2 are SNHLY and FYNNEI. CDR3 sequence: CASSGTGSEKLFF. CDR3 DNA sequence: TGTGCCAGCAGTGGGACAGGGTCTGAAAAACTGTTTTTT.

The chain employs TRBV5-6 and TRBJ2-7; TRBD1 agrees at 9 bases. Per germline, CDR1 SGHDT and CDR2 YYEEEE. This CDR3 has 12 amino acids. Germline trimming cut 4 bases from V and 6 bases from J; bases unmatched to any gene: 2. CDR3 DNA sequence: TGTGCCAGCAGCGAACAGGGGGCCGAGCAGTACTTC. Encoded protein: CASSEQGAEQYF.

For the CDR3, the DNA is TGCGCCAGCAGCCAAGATGAGGGACAGCACAATGAGCAGTTCTTC. Protein product: CASSQDEGQHNEQFF. The chain couples TRBV4-3 to TRBJ2-1; 7 nucleotides agree with TRBD1. Trimming at V came to 0 bases and at J to 5 bases, leaving 4 bases not matched to a gene. CDR3 length: 15 residues. CDR1 is LGHNA and CDR2 is YSLEER in the germline V gene.

On this clone: An end of the junction does not agree with germline; a read error may underlie this. V is TRBV28 and J is TRBJ2-7, with 7 bases that match TRBD1. The CDR3 is 12 residues long. The V gene's germline CDR1 is MDHEN and CDR2 SYDVKM. CDR3 nucleotides: TGTGCCAGCAGTTGGGACAGCAGCTACTCCCTTTGG. Its translation: CASSWDSSYSLW.

The chain is built from TRBV19 and TRBJ2-2; 8 nucleotides match TRBD1. J was trimmed by 4 bases and V by 6 bases; bases with no gene match: 7. Germline V gene lookup returns CDR1 LNHDA and CDR2 SQIVND (reference sequence). CDR3 size: 15 residues. Here the CDR3 DNA reads TGTGCCAGTAGCAGGACCAGGGGGCCCACCGGGGAGCTGTTTTTT. It yields the protein CASSRTRGPTGELFF.

This chain links TRBV29-1 with TRBJ1-2; no clear D. CDR3 length: 13 amino acids. CDR1 and CDR2 (germline): SQVTM, ANQGSEA. Trimming stripped 0 bases from V and 1 base from J, with 6 bases between. The chain's CDR3 is CSVEDPLNYGYTF. As DNA, the CDR3 is TGCAGCGTTGAAGATCCCCTTAACTATGGCTACACCTTC.

V and J are TRBV12-5 and TRBJ1-1; tentative D call: TRBD1 (5 bases). The CDR3 extends over 15 amino acids. V lost 7 bases to trimming and J lost 11 bases, with 26 bases between them. Per germline, CDR1 LGHNT and CDR2 FRNRAP. DNA of the CDR3: TGTGCTAGTGTCACCGAGGGGAGGGAGGCGGGTTTCGCTTTCTTT. Encoded protein: CASVTEGREAGFAFF.

J is TRBJ1-6 and V is TRBV6-5; no reliable D call. Germline CDR1 and CDR2: MNHEY and SVGAGI. CDR3 length: 11 amino acids. Trimming pared 6 bases from V and 7 bases from J, leaving 4 bases between. The CDR3 protein is CASRSNSPLHF. Here the CDR3 DNA reads TGTGCCAGCAGAAGCAATTCACCCCTCCACTTT.

This chain links TRBV6-1 with TRBJ2-3, with D possibly TRBD1 on 6 matching bases. The CDR3 consists of 14 residues. Germline CDR1 MNHNS, CDR2 SASEGT. V shed 0 bases and J shed 5 bases, with 9 bases lying between them. The CDR3 region has the DNA TGTGCCAGCAGTGAAGCGCAGGGGATAGATACGCAGTATTTT. It encodes CASSEAQGIDTQYF.

The chain has TRBV28 and TRBJ2-1; 7 bases map to TRBD1. Germline lookup yields CDR1 MDHEN and CDR2 SYDVKM. This CDR3 comprises 15 residues. Unmatched junction bases numbered 12, after V lost 7 bases and J lost 6 bases. Written as DNA, the CDR3 is TGTGCCAGCATCACGGACAGGTTCTTTCTCAATGAGCAGTTCTTC. It specifies CASITDRFFLNEQFF.

The chain has TRBV27 and TRBJ1-1, with 7 bases that match TRBD1. The CDR3 covers 16 residues. Germline V lookup: CDR1 MNHEY, CDR2 SMNVEV (reference sequence). V dropped 5 bases and J dropped 0; count of bases not matched to a gene: 9. This CDR3 reads CASSLIPGTVNTEAFF. The DNA for the CDR3 is TGTGCCAGCAGTCTTATACCCGGGACAGTGAACACTGAAGCTTTCTTT.

This chain connects TRBV9 to TRBJ2-1; no firm D call. This CDR3 is 14 amino acids long. Per the germline V gene, CDR1 is SGDLS and CDR2 is YYNGEE. V was cut by 4 bases and J by 2 bases, with 10 bases left in between. The CDR3 DNA is TGTGCCAGCAGCCCCACACAAACCTACAATGAGCAGTTCTTC. Encoded protein: CASSPTQTYNEQFF.

The chain employs TRBV5-4 and TRBJ1-3, with TRBD1 matching 9 bases. The CDR3 sequence is 16 residues long. V shed 4 bases and J 0 bases; nucleotides not matched to a gene: 5. The germline gives CDR1 SGHNT, CDR2 YYREEE (reference sequence). CDR3 residues: CASSRGQGISGNTIYF. The CDR3 DNA follows: TGTGCCAGCAGCAGGGGACAGGGAATCTCTGGAAACACCATATATTTT.

The J gene is TRBJ2-7, the V gene TRBV29-1, with TRBD1 matching 7 bases. The ends lost 5 bases at V and 3 bases at J; junction bases unmatched: 4. Germline V gene data show CDR1 as SQVTM and CDR2 as ANQGSEA. This CDR3 is built from 12 residues. The DNA for the CDR3 is TGCAGCGTTCGGGACAGCTACTACGAGCAGTACTTC. Translating it yields CSVRDSYYEQYF.

The chain has TRBV10-3 and TRBJ2-7; a possible D gene is TRBD1 (6 bases). Germline V gives CDR1 ENHRY, CDR2 SYGVKD. Trimming left V 6 bases short and J 5 bases short, with 14 bases between. The CDR3 contains 13 residues. The CDR3 DNA reads TGTGCCATCAGCCTTACAGGGTTCGACGAGCAGTACTTC. Its protein is CAISLTGFDEQYF.

The chain uses TRBV4-3 and TRBJ2-3; a possible D gene is TRBD2 (6 bases). The CDR3 loop spans 17 amino acids. Deletions cut 1 base from V and 1 base from J, with 15 bases between. Germline V gene data show CDR1 as LGHNA and CDR2 as YSLEER. This CDR3 reads CASSQVWGEPRTDTQYF. The CDR3 DNA reads TGCGCCAGCAGCCAAGTATGGGGGGAGCCGCGCACAGATACGCAGTATTTT.

This clone was observed a few times. This sequence is one base from a far larger clone and is likely a read error. This specimen includes other DNA sequences encoding the same CDR3. This chain connects TRBV5-2 to TRBJ2-7; TRBD1, as called in the table, went unchecked against the DNA. TRBV5-2 is a pseudogene segment. CDR3 size: 15 residues. The CDR3: CASSPGQGEGYEQYF. CDR3 nucleotide sequence: TGTGCCAGCAGCCCTGGACAGGGGGAAGGGTACGAGCAGTACTTC.

J is TRBJ2-3 and V is TRBV6-6; TRBD2 is a possible D gene (6 bases). The V gene's germline CDR1 is MNHNY and CDR2 SVGAGI (reference sequence). V was cut by 8 bases and J by 5 bases, with 17 bases left in between. The CDR3 extends over 14 amino acids. For the CDR3, the DNA is TGTGCCAGCGGAAGGGCGGGATGGGTAGATACGCAGTATTTT. Protein: CASGRAGWVDTQYF.